The next 27 T cell receptor beta chains were all read from a single sample in a study of T cell responses to AZD1222 COVID-19 vaccine. The protocol was immunoSEQ multiplex PCR, while the TCRdb copy is restricted to in-frame clones and leaves out a portion. This sample has roughly 110,000 clones, with around 89% found just once. The material was peripheral blood, obtained 28 days after the second AZD1222 dose. Receptors originate from an adult who received the AZD1222 COVID-19 vaccine.

This sequence joins TRBV28 and TRBJ2-7, with 9 bases identical to TRBD1. V lost 7 bases, J lost 4 bases, and 11 bases stayed unmatched. Per germline, CDR1 MDHEN and CDR2 SYDVKM. The CDR3 is made up of 15 amino acids. CDR3 in DNA: TGTGCCAGCACCCTAGGTAGGGGACAGGGTTACGAGCAGTACTTC. Amino acid sequence: CASTLGRGQGYEQYF.

A single count supports this clone. The rearrangement links TRBV7-9 to TRBJ1-6, with 9 positions matching TRBD1. Trimming at V came to 5 bases and at J to 1 base, leaving 3 bases not matched to a gene. The CDR3 length is 16 residues. The germline CDR1 and CDR2 sequences are SEHNR and FQNEAQ (reference sequence). Here the CDR3 reads CASSRGTGSYNSPLHF. The CDR3 DNA reads TGTGCCAGCAGCAGAGGGACAGGGTCCTATAATTCACCCCTCCACTTT.

This chain connects TRBV7-9 to TRBJ1-3, with no clear D. V dropped 2 bases and J dropped 4 bases, with 9 bases sitting between them. The CDR3 runs 14 residues. Germline CDR1 and CDR2: SEHNR and FQNEAQ (reference sequence). CDR3 sequence reads: CASSLPGSGNTIYF. CDR3 DNA: TGTGCCAGCAGCTTACCAGGATCAGGAAACACCATATATTTT. Filled out from reference TRBV7-9 and TRBJ1-3, the complete variable domain reads DTGVSQNPRHKITKRGQNVTFRCDPISEHNRLYWYRQTLGQGPEFLTYFQNEAQLEKSRLLSDRFSAERPKGSFSTLEIQRTEQGDSAMYLCASSLPGSGNTIYFGEGSWLTVV.

The V and J genes are TRBV5-6 and TRBJ1-1, with D possibly being TRBD1 (6 bases). CDR3 length equals 13 residues. CDR1 SGHDT and CDR2 YYEEEE come from the germline V gene. V lost 4 bases, J lost 11 bases, and 18 bases lay in between. The CDR3 sequence: CASSLGRGHWAFF. CDR3 DNA sequence: TGTGCCAGCAGCCTAGGACGGGGACACTGGGCTTTCTTT.

The chain carries TRBV2 and TRBJ1-5; unclear D gene. Germline V CDR1 and CDR2: SNHLY, FYNNEI. The CDR3 loop spans 16 amino acids. Deletions cut 11 bases from V and 4 bases from J, with 24 bases between. DNA of the CDR3: TGTGCCTCCGGTGGGCCAACCCCGAGGCCGAATCAGCCCCAGCATTTT. Protein: CASGGPTPRPNQPQHF.

The rearrangement links TRBV4-3 to TRBJ2-7; TRBD1 or TRBD2 may be the D gene (5 bases each). Germline-derived CDR1 and CDR2 are LGHNA and YSLEER. The CDR3 sequence is 17 residues long. V was shortened by 3 bases and J by 2 bases, with 20 bases between the two germline ends. The CDR3 DNA reads as TGCGCCAGCAGCCAGAACGTCCGGGACCATAGCCCCTACGAGCAGTACTTC. Amino acid sequence: CASSQNVRDHSPYEQYF.

The chain links TRBV6-6 to TRBJ2-2; D call uncertain. The V gene's germline CDR1 is MNHNY and CDR2 SVGAGI (reference sequence). V lost 2 bases and J 5 bases, leaving 12 bases between the germline ends. This CDR3 region has 15 residues. The CDR3 DNA reads as TGTGCCAGCAGTTACGGTATCTCCGGGACCGGGGAGCTGTTTTTT. This codes for CASSYGISGTGELFF.

This chain uses TRBV7-2 with TRBJ1-1, with D hard to call. The V gene's germline CDR1 is SGHTA and CDR2 FQGNSA. Trimming shortened V by 1 base and J by 8 bases, and 11 bases separated the two germline ends. The CDR3 contains 13 residues. This CDR3 is CASSLGGGSEAFF. CDR3 in DNA: TGTGCCAGCAGCTTAGGAGGCGGTTCCGAAGCTTTCTTT.

The chain employs TRBV20-1 and TRBJ2-1, with 9 bases lining up with TRBD2. Germline CDR1 DFQATT, CDR2 SNEGSKA (reference sequence). This CDR3 is built from 15 residues. Germline trimming cut 3 bases from V and 8 bases from J; bases unmatched to any gene: 11. This CDR3 is CSASLPTSGRYEQFF. CDR3 nucleotides: TGCAGTGCTAGTTTGCCCACTAGCGGGCGGTATGAGCAGTTCTTC.

The chain combines TRBV12-3 or TRBV12-4 with TRBJ2-7, with D possibly being TRBD2 (6 bases). V was cut by 3 bases and J by 6 bases, with 9 bases left in between. The CDR3 is 12 residues long. The CDR3 DNA reads as TGTGCCAGCAGTTTTTTCGGGGGCGAGCAGTACTTC. Translation gives CASSFFGGEQYF.

The chain carries TRBV12-5 and TRBJ2-3, with D tentatively TRBD1 (6 bases). V shed 5 bases and J shed 4 bases, with 25 bases lying between them. This CDR3 spans 18 amino acids. Germline V gene sequence: CDR1 LGHNT, CDR2 FRNRAP. The CDR3 sequence: CASGLPLTGTPQPDTQYF. CDR3 coding DNA: TGTGCTAGTGGTCTCCCACTCACCGGGACACCACAGCCAGATACGCAGTATTTT.

The rearrangement uses TRBV11-2 and TRBJ2-5; D is perhaps TRBD2 (5 bases). CDR1 and CDR2 from the germline V gene are SGHAT and FQNNGV. Trimming stripped 4 bases from V and 4 bases from J, with 13 bases between. The CDR3 loop spans 14 amino acids. The CDR3 coding sequence is TGTGCCAGCAGCTCCCCGGATGGAGGAGAGACCCAGTACTTC. It specifies CASSSPDGGETQYF. Combining the CDR3 with reference TRBV11-2 and TRBJ2-5 gives the whole variable domain EAGVAQSPRYKIIEKRQSVAFWCNPISGHATLYWYQQILGQGPKLLIQFQNNGVVDDSQLPKDRFSAERLKGVDSTLKIQPAKLEDSAVYLCASSSPDGGETQYFGPGTRLLVL.

The chain links TRBV7-9 to TRBJ1-2; 7 bases line up with TRBD1. The CDR3 loop spans 16 amino acids. Germline V gives CDR1 SEHNR, CDR2 FQNEAQ (reference sequence). The V segment lost 5 bases and the J segment 5 bases; nucleotides outside the gene matches: 14. The CDR3 coding sequence is TGTGCCAGCAGCGGAGCCGGACAGGCAGCTCTGTATGGCTACACCTTC. Encoded protein: CASSGAGQAALYGYTF.

The gene calls are TRBV7-6 and TRBJ2-7; 8 bases fit TRBD2. CDR3 length equals 17 residues. J gave up 0 bases and V 6 bases, and 13 bases lay outside the gene matches. CDR1 is SGHVS and CDR2 is FNYEAQ in the germline V gene. In DNA, the CDR3 is TGTGCCAGCAGACCCTCGCTGGCGGGGGGAAACTCCTACGAGCAGTACTTC. Translation gives CASRPSLAGGNSYEQYF.

Only one count was recorded for this clone. The V and J genes are TRBV12-3 or TRBV12-4 and TRBJ1-3; D not resolved. The CDR3 runs 12 residues. Trimming left V 3 bases short and J 4 bases short, with 4 bases between. The CDR3 region has the DNA TGTGCCAGCAGTTTGGGGGGAAACACCATATATTTT. It codes for CASSLGGNTIYF.

A note on this clone: A junction boundary mismatches the germline segment, possibly from a read error. The chain recombines TRBV27 with TRBJ2-1; perhaps D is TRBD1 or TRBD2 (5 bases each). The CDR3 consists of 13 residues. Germline CDR1 MNHEY, CDR2 SMNVEV (reference sequence). CDR3 amino acids: CASGFPGPNEQFF. As DNA, the CDR3 is TGTGCCAGCGGTTTTCCGGGACCCAATGAGCAGTTCTTC.

Regarding this clone: Different DNA sequences within this sample yield the same CDR3. This chain links TRBV6-5 with TRBJ1-5, with 11 bases fitting TRBD1. The CDR3 has 15 amino acids. Germline CDR1 reads MNHEY; CDR2 reads SVGAGI. V was pared by 6 bases and J by 5 bases, with 6 bases of the junction left unmatched. CDR3 protein: CASSPGTGGDQPQHF. The DNA of the CDR3 is TGTGCCAGCAGCCCCGGGACAGGGGGGGATCAGCCCCAGCATTTT.

V and J are TRBV2 and TRBJ2-5; the match to TRBD2 covers 11 bases. The V gene's germline CDR1 is SNHLY and CDR2 FYNNEI. J gave up 5 bases and V 4 bases, and 0 bases lay outside the gene matches. This CDR3 has 13 residues. CDR3 sequence reads: CASSGTSGETQYF. The CDR3 DNA is TGTGCCAGCAGTGGGACTAGCGGGGAGACCCAGTACTTC.

The genes are TRBV6-2 or TRBV6-3 and TRBJ2-7; 9 bases are a match to TRBD1. This CDR3 has 15 amino acids. V lost 6 bases and J lost 2; bases outside the gene matches: 8. Germline lookup yields CDR1 MNHEY and CDR2 SVGEGT. CDR3 coding DNA: TGTGCCAGCAGCCCACGTCGGACAGGGGCCTACGAGCAGTACTTC. This encodes CASSPRRTGAYEQYF.

The table lists this clone with a few counts. The gene calls are TRBV18 and TRBJ1-5; TRBD1 aligns across 12 bases. Per germline, CDR1 KGHSH and CDR2 LQKENI. The CDR3 runs 17 residues. Unmatched junction bases numbered 9, after V lost 5 bases and J lost 4 bases. The CDR3 region is CASSSAGTGGKNQPQHF. CDR3 coding DNA: TGTGCCAGCTCATCCGCCGGGACAGGGGGCAAGAATCAGCCCCAGCATTTT. The full variable domain, in which reference TRBV18 and TRBJ1-5 provide the parts outside the CDR3, is NAGVMQNPRHLVRRRGQEARLRCSPMKGHSHVYWYRQLPEEGLKFMVYLQKENIIDESGMPKERFSAEFPKEGPSILRIQQVVRGDSAAYFCASSSAGTGGKNQPQHFGDGTRLSIL.

V is TRBV3-1 (or the pseudogene TRBV3-2) and J is TRBJ1-3; no definite D call. The germline V and J ends were trimmed by 4 bases and 2 bases, with 12 bases remaining between them. CDR1 is LGHDT, CDR2 YNNKEL, per germline (reference sequence). The length of the CDR3 is 15 residues. The CDR3 spells CASSPRRVPGNTIYF. CDR3 coding DNA: TGTGCCAGCAGCCCCCGAAGGGTCCCTGGAAACACCATATATTTT.

In this sample, this clone turned up once. The rearrangement uses TRBV6-5 and TRBJ1-5; 7 bases map to TRBD1. Germline trimming cut 5 bases from V and 2 bases from J; bases unmatched to any gene: 3. The CDR3 contains 14 residues. Per the germline V gene, CDR1 is MNHEY and CDR2 is SVGAGI. The CDR3 nucleotides are TGTGCCAGCAGTAAAACAGGGGGCAATCAGCCCCAGCATTTT. The encoded protein is CASSKTGGNQPQHF.

This chain joins TRBV5-4 and TRBJ2-3; D possibly corresponds to TRBD2 (6 bases). The CDR3 contains 14 residues. CDR1 SGHNT and CDR2 YYREEE come from the germline V gene (reference sequence). V lost 0 bases and J lost 5, with 10 bases in between. Here the CDR3 reads CASSLGGTGDTQYF. The CDR3 DNA is TGTGCCAGCAGCTTGGGGGGGACTGGAGATACGCAGTATTTT.

The CDR3 protein is CASSLPGLGTEAFF. In nucleotides, the CDR3 is TGTGCCAGCAGTCTTCCCGGGCTTGGGACTGAAGCTTTCTTT. This rearrangement joins TRBV6-2 or TRBV6-3 to TRBJ1-1; D gene uncertain. The germline V gene encodes CDR1 MNHEY and CDR2 SVGEGT. This CDR3 is 14 amino acids long. V lost 5 bases, J lost 5 bases, and 15 bases lay in between.

The table lists this clone with a count of one. The rearrangement joins TRBV9 to TRBJ2-5; tentatively, D is TRBD2 (6 bases). This CDR3 has 15 residues. V was trimmed by 4 bases and J by 5 bases, leaving 18 bases between them. The germline CDR1 and CDR2 sequences are SGDLS and YYNGEE. The CDR3, as DNA: TGTGCCAGCAGCCCCCCTCGGGGAGGCGCGGAGACCCAGTACTTC. It encodes CASSPPRGGAETQYF.

In this sample, this clone turned up a few times. This CDR3 reads CASSSGQVNQPQHF. CDR3 nucleotide sequence: TGTGCCAGCAGCTCGGGACAGGTGAATCAGCCCCAGCATTTT. The rearrangement uses TRBV7-9 and TRBJ1-5, with 8 bases fitting TRBD1. There are 14 residues in the CDR3. CDR1 is SEHNR and CDR2 is FQNEAQ in the germline V gene (reference sequence). Trimming took 4 bases from V and 4 from J; bases not matched to a gene: 3.

V is TRBV12-3 or TRBV12-4 and J is TRBJ1-5; tentatively, D is TRBD1 (6 bases). Deletions cut 6 bases from V and 1 base from J, with 7 bases between. CDR3 length: 13 residues. The CDR3 loop reads CASRGQSNQPQHF. CDR3 DNA sequence: TGTGCCAGCAGAGGACAGAGCAATCAGCCCCAGCATTTT.